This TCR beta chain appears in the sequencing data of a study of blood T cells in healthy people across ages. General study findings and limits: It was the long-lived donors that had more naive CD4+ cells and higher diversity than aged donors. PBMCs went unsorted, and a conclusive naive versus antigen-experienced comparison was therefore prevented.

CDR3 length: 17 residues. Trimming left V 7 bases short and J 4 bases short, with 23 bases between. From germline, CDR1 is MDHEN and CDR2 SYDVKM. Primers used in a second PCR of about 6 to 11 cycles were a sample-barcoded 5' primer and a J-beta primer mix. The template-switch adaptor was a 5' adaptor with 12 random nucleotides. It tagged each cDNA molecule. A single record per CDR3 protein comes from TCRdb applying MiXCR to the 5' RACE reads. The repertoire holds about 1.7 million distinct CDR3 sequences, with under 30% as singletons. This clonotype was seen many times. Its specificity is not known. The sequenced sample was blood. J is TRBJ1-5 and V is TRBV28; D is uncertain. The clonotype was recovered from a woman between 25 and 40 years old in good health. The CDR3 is CASTKTKGFLENQPQHF. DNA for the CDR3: TGTGCCAGCACCAAAACGAAAGGGTTTTTAGAGAATCAGCCCCAGCATTTT.